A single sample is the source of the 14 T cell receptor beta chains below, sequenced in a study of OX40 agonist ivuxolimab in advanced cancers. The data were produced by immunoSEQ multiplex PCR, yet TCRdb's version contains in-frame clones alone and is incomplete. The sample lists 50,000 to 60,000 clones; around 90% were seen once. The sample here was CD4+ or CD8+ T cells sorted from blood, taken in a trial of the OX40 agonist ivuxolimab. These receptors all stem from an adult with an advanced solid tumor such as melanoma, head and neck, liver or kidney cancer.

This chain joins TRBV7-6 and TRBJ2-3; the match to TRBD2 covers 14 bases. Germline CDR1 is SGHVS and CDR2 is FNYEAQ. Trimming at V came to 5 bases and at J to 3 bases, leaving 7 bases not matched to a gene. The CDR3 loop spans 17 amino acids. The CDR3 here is CASSPTSGGAFTDTQYF. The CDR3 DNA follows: TGTGCCAGCAGCCCGACTAGCGGGGGGGCTTTTACAGATACGCAGTATTTT.

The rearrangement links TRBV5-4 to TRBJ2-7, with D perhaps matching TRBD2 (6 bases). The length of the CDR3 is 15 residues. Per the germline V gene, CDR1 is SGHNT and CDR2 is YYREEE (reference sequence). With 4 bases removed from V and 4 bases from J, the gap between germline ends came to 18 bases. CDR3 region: CASSRAGGGLYEQYF. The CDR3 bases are TGTGCCAGCAGCAGGGCAGGTGGGGGGTTATACGAGCAGTACTTC. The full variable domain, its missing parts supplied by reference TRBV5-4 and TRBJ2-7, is ETGVTQSPTHLIKTRGQQVTLRCSSQSGHNTVSWYQQALGQGPQFIFQYYREEENGRGNFPPRFSGLQFPNYSSELNVNALELDDSALYLCASSRAGGGLYEQYFGPGTRLTVT.

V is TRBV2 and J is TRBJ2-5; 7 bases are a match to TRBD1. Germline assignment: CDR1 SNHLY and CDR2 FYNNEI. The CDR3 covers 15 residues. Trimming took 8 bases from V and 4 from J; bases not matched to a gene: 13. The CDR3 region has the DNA TGTGCCAGCGACAGGGCCAGTTGGTCCTCAGAGACCCAGTACTTC. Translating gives CASDRASWSSETQYF.

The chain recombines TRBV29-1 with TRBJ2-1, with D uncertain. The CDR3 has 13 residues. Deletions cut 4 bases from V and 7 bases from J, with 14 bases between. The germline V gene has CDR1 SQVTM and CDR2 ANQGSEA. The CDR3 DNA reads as TGCAGCGTTGCCCACACCCGTGGGAATGAGCAGTTCTTC. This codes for CSVAHTRGNEQFF.

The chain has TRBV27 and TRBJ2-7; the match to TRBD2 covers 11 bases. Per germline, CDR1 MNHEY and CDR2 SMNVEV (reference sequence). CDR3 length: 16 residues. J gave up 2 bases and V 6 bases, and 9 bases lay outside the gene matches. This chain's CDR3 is CASSPYTSGRPYEQYF. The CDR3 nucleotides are TGTGCCAGCAGCCCCTATACTAGCGGGAGACCCTACGAGCAGTACTTC.

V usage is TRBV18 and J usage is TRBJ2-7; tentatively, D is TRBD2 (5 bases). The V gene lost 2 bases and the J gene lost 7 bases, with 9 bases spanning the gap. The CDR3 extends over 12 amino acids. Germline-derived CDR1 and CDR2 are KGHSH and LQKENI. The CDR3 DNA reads TGTGCCAGCTCACCAGAGGGTTGGGAGCAGTACTTC. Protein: CASSPEGWEQYF.

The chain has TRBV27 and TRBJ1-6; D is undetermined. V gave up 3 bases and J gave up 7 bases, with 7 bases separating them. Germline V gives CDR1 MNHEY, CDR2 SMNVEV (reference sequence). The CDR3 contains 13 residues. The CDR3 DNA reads TGTGCCAGCAGTTTTCAACTAAATTCACCCCTCCACTTT. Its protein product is CASSFQLNSPLHF.

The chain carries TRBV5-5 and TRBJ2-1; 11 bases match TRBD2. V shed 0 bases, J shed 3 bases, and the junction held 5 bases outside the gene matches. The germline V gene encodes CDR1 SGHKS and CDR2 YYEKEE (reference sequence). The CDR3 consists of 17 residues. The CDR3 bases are TGTGCCAGCAGCTTGGGCAGACTAGCGGGGAGCTACAATGAGCAGTTCTTC. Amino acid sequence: CASSLGRLAGSYNEQFF.

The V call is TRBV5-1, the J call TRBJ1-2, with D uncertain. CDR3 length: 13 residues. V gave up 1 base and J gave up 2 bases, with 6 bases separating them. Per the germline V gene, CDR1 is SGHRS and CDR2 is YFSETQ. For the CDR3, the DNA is TGCGCCAGCAGCTTGCCGGGAAACTATGGCTACACCTTC. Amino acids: CASSLPGNYGYTF.

CDR3 loop: CASSRPGQTYTGELFF. Written as DNA, the CDR3 is TGTGCCAGCAGCCGCCCCGGACAGACCTACACCGGGGAGCTGTTTTTT. The V call is TRBV14, the J call TRBJ2-2, with D possibly matching TRBD1 (6 bases). Trimming shortened V by 4 bases and J by 3 bases, and 15 bases separated the two germline ends. The germline gives CDR1 SGHDN, CDR2 FVKESK. This CDR3 is 16 amino acids long.

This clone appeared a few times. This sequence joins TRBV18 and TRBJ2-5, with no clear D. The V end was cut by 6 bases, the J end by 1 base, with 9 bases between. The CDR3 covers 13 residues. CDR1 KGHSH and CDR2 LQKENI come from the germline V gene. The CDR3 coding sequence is TGTGCCAGCTCTACGGCAGTCCAAGAGACCCAGTACTTC. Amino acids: CASSTAVQETQYF.

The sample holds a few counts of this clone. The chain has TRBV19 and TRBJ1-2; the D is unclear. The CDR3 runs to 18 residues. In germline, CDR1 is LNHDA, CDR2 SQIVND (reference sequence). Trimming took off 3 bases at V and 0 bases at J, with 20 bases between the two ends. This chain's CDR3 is CASSMNGWDGTTNYGYTF. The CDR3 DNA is TGTGCCAGTAGTATGAACGGGTGGGATGGTACGACTAACTATGGCTACACCTTC.

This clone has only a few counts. The DNA for the CDR3 is TGTGCCAGTGCGGCAGGGCGAAGCCAGCCCCAGCATTTT. It specifies CASAAGRSQPQHF. This chain links TRBV19 with TRBJ1-5; D perhaps matches TRBD1 (5 bases). Germline V gene lookup returns CDR1 LNHDA and CDR2 SQIVND (reference sequence). The CDR3 is 13 residues long. Deletions cut 8 bases from V and 7 bases from J, with 15 bases between.

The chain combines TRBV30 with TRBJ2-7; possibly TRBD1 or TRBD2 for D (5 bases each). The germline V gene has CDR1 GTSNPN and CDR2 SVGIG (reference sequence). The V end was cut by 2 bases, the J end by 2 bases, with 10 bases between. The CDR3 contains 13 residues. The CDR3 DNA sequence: TGTGCCTGGAGTCAGGGACGGACCTACGAGCAGTACTTC. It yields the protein CAWSQGRTYEQYF.